Listed below are T cell receptor beta chains from one sample, sequenced in a study of blood T cell repertoires in COVID-19. The table came from immunoSEQ multiplex PCR; TCRdb's copy has only in-frame clones and leaves some out. The repertoire holds approximately 380,000 clones, around nine tenths seen once, with roughly 1.2% in the top ten. The sequenced material came from PBMCs or T cells enriched from blood (not recorded which). The receptors were sampled from a young woman who had recovered from COVID-19. CDR3s include the opening cysteine and the closing phenylalanine or tryptophan. Each record gives: CDR3 DNA, CDR3 protein, V gene, J gene, D gene. A D gene is named only where the DNA matches it firmly.

cdr3_nt: TGTGCTAGTGGAAGGATTACTAGCGGGGGGAGCACAGATACGCAGTATTTT; cdr3_aa: CASGRITSGGSTDTQYF; v_call: TRBV12-5; j_call: TRBJ2-3; d_call: TRBD2
cdr3_nt: TGTGCCAGCTCACCGGACAGGGCGAACACCGGGGAGCTGTTTTTT; cdr3_aa: CASSPDRANTGELFF; v_call: TRBV18; j_call: TRBJ2-2; d_call: TRBD1
cdr3_nt: TGTGCCAGCAGTTCCCGACAGACTGCCCCTGGAAACACCATATATTTT; cdr3_aa: CASSSRQTAPGNTIYF; v_call: TRBV27; j_call: TRBJ1-3; d_call: -
cdr3_nt: TGTGCCAGCAGCTTAGGACTAGCCTTGAACACCGGGGAGCTGTTTTTT; cdr3_aa: CASSLGLALNTGELFF; v_call: TRBV7-2; j_call: TRBJ2-2; d_call: TRBD2
cdr3_nt: TGTGCCAGCAGCGCAAACTGGACAGGGCCTCTCCAAGAGACCCAGTACTTC; cdr3_aa: CASSANWTGPLQETQYF; v_call: TRBV27; j_call: TRBJ2-5; d_call: TRBD1
cdr3_nt: TGTGCCAGTACCCTCAGTGGGGGACAGCATAACTATGGCTACACCTTC; cdr3_aa: CASTLSGGQHNYGYTF; v_call: TRBV19; j_call: TRBJ1-2; d_call: TRBD1
cdr3_nt: TGTGCCAGCAGTTACCGGGACATTCAAAGGTCACCCCTCCACTTT; cdr3_aa: CASSYRDIQRSPLHF; v_call: TRBV6-5; j_call: TRBJ1-6; d_call: -
cdr3_nt: TGCGCCAGCAGTGAGTCCAGGCTCGGCTACACCTTC; cdr3_aa: CASSESRLGYTF; v_call: TRBV10-2; j_call: TRBJ1-2; d_call: -
cdr3_nt: TGTGCCTGGAGTGAACAGGGAGACACCATATATTTT; cdr3_aa: CAWSEQGDTIYF; v_call: TRBV30; j_call: TRBJ1-3; d_call: -
cdr3_nt: TGTGCCAGCAGCTTAATCGGTCAGACACATGGCTACACCTTC; cdr3_aa: CASSLIGQTHGYTF; v_call: TRBV7-3; j_call: TRBJ1-2; d_call: -
cdr3_nt: TGCAGCGCCAAGCCCGGGACAGCTAATGAAAAACTGTTTTTT; cdr3_aa: CSAKPGTANEKLFF; v_call: TRBV29-1; j_call: TRBJ1-4; d_call: TRBD1
cdr3_nt: TGTGCCAGCTCATCCGATGAAAAACTGTTTTTT; cdr3_aa: CASSSDEKLFF; v_call: TRBV18; j_call: TRBJ1-4; d_call: -
cdr3_nt: TGCGCCAGCAGCTTGAGGGGGAAGACCCAGTACTTC; cdr3_aa: CASSLRGKTQYF; v_call: TRBV5-1; j_call: TRBJ2-5; d_call: -
cdr3_nt: TGTGCCAGTACTACCGACTCGTATGGCTACACCTTC; cdr3_aa: CASTTDSYGYTF; v_call: TRBV19; j_call: TRBJ1-2; d_call: -
cdr3_nt: TGTGCCAGCAGCCTCATAAAAGACAGGGGGTCAGGCGGCTACACCTTC; cdr3_aa: CASSLIKDRGSGGYTF; v_call: TRBV2; j_call: TRBJ1-2; d_call: TRBD1
cdr3_nt: TGTGCCAGCAGCTTGGAGGCAGGTAATCAGCCCCAGCATTTT; cdr3_aa: CASSLEAGNQPQHF; v_call: TRBV5-5; j_call: TRBJ1-5; d_call: -
cdr3_nt: TGCGCCAGCAGCCACAGCCCACCAAGGCCAGGGGCCGGGGAGCTGTTTTTT; cdr3_aa: CASSHSPPRPGAGELFF; v_call: TRBV4-3; j_call: TRBJ2-2; d_call: -
cdr3_nt: TGTGCCAGCAGTGTGAGTATGAACACTGAAGCTTTCTTT; cdr3_aa: CASSVSMNTEAFF; v_call: TRBV25-1; j_call: TRBJ1-1; d_call: -
cdr3_nt: TGTGCCAGCAGTCCCGACAGGGGTGGGTCACCCCTCCACTTT; cdr3_aa: CASSPDRGGSPLHF; v_call: TRBV6-2/TRBV6-3; j_call: TRBJ1-6; d_call: TRBD1
cdr3_nt: TGTGCCAGCAGAGCCAGGGGAGCCCCTGGAAACACCATATATTTT; cdr3_aa: CASRARGAPGNTIYF; v_call: TRBV6-5; j_call: TRBJ1-3; d_call: -